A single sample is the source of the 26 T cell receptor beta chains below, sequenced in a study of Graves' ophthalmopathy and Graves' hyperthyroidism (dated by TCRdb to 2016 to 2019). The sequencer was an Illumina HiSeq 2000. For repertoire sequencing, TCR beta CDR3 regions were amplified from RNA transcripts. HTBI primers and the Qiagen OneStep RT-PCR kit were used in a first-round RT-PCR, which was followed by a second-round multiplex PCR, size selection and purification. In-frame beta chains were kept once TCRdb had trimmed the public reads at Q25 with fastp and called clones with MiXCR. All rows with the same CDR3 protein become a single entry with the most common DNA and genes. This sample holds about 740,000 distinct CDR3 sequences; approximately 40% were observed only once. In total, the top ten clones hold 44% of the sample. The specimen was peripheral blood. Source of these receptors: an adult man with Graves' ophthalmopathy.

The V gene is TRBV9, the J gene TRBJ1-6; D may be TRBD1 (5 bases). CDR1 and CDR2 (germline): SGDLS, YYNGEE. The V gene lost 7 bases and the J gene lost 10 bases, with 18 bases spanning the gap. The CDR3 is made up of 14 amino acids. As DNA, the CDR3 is TGTGCCAGCTCACCCGGGGGAGGGCGGTCACCCCTCCACTTT. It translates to CASSPGGGRSPLHF.

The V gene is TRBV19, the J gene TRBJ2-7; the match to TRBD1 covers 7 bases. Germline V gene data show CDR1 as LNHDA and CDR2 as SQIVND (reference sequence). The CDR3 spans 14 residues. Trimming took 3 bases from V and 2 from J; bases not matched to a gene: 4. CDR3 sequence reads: CASSIPGGAYEQYF. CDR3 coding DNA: TGTGCCAGTAGTATCCCAGGGGGAGCCTACGAGCAGTACTTC.

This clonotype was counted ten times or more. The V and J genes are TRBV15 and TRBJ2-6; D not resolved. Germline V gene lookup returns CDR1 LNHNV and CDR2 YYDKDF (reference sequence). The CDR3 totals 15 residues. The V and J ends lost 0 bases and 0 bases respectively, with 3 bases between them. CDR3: CATSRDRSGANVLTF. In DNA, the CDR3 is TGTGCCACCAGCAGAGATCGCTCTGGGGCCAACGTCCTGACTTTC.

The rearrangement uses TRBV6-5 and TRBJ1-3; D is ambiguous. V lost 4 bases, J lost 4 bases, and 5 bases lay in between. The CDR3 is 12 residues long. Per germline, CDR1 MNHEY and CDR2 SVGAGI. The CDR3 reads CASSSIGNTIYF. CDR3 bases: TGTGCCAGCAGTTCAATAGGAAACACCATATATTTT.

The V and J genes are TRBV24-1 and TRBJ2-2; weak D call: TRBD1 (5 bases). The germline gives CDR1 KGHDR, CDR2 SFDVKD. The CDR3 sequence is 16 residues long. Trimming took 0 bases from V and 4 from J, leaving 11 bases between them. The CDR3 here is CATSDLRQGATGELFF. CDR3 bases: TGTGCCACCAGTGATTTGAGGCAGGGTGCCACCGGGGAGCTGTTTTTT.

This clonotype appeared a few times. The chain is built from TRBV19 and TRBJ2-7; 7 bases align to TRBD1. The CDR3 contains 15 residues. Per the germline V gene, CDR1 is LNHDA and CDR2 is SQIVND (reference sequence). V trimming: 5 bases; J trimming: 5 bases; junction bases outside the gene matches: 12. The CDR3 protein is CASSDTSIGTDEQYF. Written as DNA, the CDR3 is TGTGCCAGTAGTGATACAAGTATCGGGACAGACGAGCAGTACTTC.

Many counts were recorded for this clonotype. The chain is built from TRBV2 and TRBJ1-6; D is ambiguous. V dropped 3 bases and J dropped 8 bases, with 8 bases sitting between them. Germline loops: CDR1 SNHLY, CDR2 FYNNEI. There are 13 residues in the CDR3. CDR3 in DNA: TGTGCCAGCAGTGATTCGCTGGATTCACCCCTCCACTTT. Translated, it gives CASSDSLDSPLHF.

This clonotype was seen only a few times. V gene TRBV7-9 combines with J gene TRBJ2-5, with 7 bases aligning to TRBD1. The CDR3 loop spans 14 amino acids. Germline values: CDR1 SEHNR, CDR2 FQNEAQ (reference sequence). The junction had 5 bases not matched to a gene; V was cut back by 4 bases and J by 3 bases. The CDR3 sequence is CASSSRDRKETQYF. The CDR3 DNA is TGTGCCAGCAGCTCCCGGGACAGAAAAGAGACCCAGTACTTC.

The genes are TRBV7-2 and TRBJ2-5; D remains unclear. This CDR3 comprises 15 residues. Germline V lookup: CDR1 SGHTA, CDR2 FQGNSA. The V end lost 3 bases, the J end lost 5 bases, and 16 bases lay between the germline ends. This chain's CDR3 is CASSLEGGLRETQYF. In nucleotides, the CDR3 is TGTGCCAGCAGCTTGGAAGGTGGATTACGGGAGACCCAGTACTTC.

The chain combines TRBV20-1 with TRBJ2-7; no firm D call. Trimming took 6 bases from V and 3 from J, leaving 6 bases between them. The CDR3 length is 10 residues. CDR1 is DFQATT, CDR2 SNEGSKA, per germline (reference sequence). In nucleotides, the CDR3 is TGCAGTGCGCAAATCTACGAGCAGTACTTC. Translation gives CSAQIYEQYF.

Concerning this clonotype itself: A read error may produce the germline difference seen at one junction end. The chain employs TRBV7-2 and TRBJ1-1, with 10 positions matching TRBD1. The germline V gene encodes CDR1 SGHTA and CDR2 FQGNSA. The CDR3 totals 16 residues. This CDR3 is CASSLLTGGKVGELLF. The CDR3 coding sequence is TGTGCCAGCAGCTTATTGACAGGGGGCAAAGTCGGGGAGCTGCTTTTT.

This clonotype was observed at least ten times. The CDR3: CASSLVSESQAFF. CDR3 DNA sequence: TGTGCCAGCAGCTTAGTATCCGAGTCCCAAGCTTTCTTT. This sequence joins TRBV7-9 and TRBJ1-1; no clear D. CDR3 length: 13 amino acids. V was cut by 1 base and J by 9 bases, with 12 bases left in between. The germline V gene has CDR1 SEHNR and CDR2 FQNEAQ (reference sequence).

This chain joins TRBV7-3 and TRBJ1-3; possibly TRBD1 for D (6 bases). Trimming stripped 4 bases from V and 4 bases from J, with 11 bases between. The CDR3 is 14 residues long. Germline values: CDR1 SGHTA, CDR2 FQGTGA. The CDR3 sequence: CASSSHREGNTIYF. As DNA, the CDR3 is TGTGCCAGCAGCTCCCACAGGGAAGGAAACACCATATATTTT.

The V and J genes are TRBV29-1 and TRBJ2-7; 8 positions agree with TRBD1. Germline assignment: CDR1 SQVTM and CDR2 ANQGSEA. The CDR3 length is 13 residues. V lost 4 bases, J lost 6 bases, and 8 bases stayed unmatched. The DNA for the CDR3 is TGCAGCGTTGTGACAGGGGCGTCGAGCGAGCAGTACTTC. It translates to CSVVTGASSEQYF.

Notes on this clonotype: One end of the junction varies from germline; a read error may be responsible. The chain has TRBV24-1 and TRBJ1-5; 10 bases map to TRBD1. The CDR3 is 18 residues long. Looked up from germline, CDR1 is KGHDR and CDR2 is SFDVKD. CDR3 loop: CASSAGTGEWIGRQPQHF. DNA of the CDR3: TGTGCCAGCAGTGCCGGGACAGGGGAGTGGATCGGACGTCAGCCCCAGCATTTT.

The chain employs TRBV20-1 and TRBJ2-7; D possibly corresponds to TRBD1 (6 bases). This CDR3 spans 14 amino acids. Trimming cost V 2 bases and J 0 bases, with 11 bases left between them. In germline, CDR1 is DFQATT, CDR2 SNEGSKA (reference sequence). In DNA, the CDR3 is TGCAGTGCTAGACGGGACACTAACTCCTACGAGCAGTACTTC. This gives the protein CSARRDTNSYEQYF.

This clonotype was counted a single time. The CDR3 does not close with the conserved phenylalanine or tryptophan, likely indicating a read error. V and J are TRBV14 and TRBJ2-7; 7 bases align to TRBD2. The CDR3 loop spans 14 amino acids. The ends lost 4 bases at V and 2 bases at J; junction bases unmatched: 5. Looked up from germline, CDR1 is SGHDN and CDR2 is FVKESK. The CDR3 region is CASSLRLAAYEQYC. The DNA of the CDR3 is TGTGCCAGCAGCCTAAGGCTAGCGGCCTACGAGCAGTACTGC.

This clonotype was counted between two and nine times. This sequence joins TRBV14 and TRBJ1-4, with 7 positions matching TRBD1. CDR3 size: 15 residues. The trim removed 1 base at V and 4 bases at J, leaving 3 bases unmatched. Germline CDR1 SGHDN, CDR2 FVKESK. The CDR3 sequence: CASSQVQGDNEKLFF. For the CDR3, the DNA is TGTGCCAGCAGCCAAGTTCAGGGGGATAATGAAAAACTGTTTTTT. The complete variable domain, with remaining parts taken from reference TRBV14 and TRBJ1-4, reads EAGVTQFPSHSVIEKGQTVTLRCDPISGHDNLYWYRRVMGKEIKFLLHFVKESKQDESGMPNNRFLAERTGGTYSTLKVQPAELEDSGVYFCASSQVQGDNEKLFFGSGTQLSVL.

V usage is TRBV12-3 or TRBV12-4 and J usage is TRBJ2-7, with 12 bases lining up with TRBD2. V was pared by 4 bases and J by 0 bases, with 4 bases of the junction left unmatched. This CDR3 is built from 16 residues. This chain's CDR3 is CASSSGLAGSSYEQYF. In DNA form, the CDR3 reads TGTGCCAGCAGTTCTGGACTAGCGGGGAGCTCCTACGAGCAGTACTTC.

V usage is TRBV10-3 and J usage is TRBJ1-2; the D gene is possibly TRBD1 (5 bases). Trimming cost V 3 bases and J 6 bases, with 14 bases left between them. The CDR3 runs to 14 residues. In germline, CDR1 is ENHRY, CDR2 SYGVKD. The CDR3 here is CAISDGDGGDGYTF. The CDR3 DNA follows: TGTGCCATCAGTGATGGGGACGGGGGAGATGGCTACACCTTC.

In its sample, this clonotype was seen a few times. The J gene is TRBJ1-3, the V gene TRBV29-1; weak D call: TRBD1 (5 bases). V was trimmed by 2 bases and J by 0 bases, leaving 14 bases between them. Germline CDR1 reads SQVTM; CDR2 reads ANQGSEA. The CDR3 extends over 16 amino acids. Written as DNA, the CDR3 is TGCAGCGTTGAACGGCGGGGGACCAGCTCTGGAAACACCATATATTTT. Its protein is CSVERRGTSSGNTIYF.

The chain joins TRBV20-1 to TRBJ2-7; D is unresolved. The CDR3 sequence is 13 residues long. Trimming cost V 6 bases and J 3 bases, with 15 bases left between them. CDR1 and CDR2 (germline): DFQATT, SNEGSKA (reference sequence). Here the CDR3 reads CSASPPVLYEQYF. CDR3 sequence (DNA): TGCAGTGCAAGTCCCCCCGTGCTCTACGAGCAGTACTTC.

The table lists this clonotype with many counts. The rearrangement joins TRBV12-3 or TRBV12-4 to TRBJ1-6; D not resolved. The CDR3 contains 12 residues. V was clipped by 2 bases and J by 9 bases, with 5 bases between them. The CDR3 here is CASSLFPSPLHF. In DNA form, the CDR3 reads TGTGCCAGCAGTTTATTCCCTTCACCCCTCCACTTT.

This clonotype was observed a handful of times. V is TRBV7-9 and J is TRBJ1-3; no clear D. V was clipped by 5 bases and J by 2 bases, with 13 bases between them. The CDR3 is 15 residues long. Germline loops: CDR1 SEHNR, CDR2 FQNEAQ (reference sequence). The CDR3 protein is CASSPTDRTGNTIYF. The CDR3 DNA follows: TGTGCCAGCAGCCCAACCGACCGAACTGGAAACACCATATATTTT.

The CDR3 region has the DNA TGCAGTGCTAGGAGGGGGGGCGAAAACACTGAAGCTTTCTTT. This encodes CSARRGGENTEAFF. The V call is TRBV20-1, the J call TRBJ1-1; a possible D gene is TRBD1 (6 bases). V lost 3 bases and J lost 2, with 13 bases in between. The CDR3 extends over 14 amino acids. The germline gives CDR1 DFQATT, CDR2 SNEGSKA (reference sequence).

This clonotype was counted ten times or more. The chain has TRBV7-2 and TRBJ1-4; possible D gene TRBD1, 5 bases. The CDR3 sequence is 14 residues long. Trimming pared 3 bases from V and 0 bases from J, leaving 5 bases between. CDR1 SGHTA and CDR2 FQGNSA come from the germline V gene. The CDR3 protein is CASSLDTTNEKLFF. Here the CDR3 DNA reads TGTGCCAGCAGCTTGGACACAACTAATGAAAAACTGTTTTTT.